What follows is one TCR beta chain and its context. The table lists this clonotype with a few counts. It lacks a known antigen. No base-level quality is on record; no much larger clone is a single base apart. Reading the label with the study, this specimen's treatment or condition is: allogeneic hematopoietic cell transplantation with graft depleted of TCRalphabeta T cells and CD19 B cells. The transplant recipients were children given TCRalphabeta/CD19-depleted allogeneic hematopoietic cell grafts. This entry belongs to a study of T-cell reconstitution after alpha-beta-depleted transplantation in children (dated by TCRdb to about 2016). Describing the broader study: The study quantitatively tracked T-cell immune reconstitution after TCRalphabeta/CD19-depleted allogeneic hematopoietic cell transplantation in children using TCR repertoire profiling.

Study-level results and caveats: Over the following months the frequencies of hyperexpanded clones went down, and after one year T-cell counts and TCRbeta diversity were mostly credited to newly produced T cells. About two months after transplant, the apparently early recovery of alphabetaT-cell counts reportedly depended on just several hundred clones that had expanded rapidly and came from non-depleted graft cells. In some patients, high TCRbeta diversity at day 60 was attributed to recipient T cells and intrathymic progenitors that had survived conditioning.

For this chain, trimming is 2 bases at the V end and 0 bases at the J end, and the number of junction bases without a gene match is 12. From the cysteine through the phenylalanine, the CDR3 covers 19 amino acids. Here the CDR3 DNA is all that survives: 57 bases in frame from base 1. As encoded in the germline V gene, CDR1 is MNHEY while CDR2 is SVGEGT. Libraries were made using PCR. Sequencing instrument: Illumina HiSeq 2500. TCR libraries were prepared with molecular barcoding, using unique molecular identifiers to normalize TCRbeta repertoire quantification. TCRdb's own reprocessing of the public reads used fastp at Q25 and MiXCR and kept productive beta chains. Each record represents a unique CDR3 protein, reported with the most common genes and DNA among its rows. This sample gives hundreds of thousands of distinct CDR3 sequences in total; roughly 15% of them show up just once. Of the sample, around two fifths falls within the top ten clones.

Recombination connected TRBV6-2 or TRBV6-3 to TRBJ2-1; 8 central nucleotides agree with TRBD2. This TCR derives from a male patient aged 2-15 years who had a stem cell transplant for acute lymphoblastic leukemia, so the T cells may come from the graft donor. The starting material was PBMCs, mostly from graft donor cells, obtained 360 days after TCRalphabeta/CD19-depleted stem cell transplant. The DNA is TGTGCCAGCAGTTACGCCCTCTCCCTAGCGGGTGGCTCCTACAATGAGCAGTTCTTC. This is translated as CASSYALSLAGGSYNEQFF.